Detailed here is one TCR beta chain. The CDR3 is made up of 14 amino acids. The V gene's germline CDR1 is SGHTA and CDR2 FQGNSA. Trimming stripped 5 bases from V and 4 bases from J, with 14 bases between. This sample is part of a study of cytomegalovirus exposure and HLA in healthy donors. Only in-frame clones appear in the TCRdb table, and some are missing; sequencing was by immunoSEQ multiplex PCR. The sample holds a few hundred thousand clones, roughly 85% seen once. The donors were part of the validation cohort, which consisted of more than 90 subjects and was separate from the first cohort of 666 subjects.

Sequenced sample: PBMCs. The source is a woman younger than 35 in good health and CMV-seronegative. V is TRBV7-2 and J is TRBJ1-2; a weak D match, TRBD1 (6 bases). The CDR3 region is CASSPRQESYGYTF. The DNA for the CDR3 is TGTGCCAGCAGCCCCCGACAGGAGAGCTATGGCTACACCTTC.